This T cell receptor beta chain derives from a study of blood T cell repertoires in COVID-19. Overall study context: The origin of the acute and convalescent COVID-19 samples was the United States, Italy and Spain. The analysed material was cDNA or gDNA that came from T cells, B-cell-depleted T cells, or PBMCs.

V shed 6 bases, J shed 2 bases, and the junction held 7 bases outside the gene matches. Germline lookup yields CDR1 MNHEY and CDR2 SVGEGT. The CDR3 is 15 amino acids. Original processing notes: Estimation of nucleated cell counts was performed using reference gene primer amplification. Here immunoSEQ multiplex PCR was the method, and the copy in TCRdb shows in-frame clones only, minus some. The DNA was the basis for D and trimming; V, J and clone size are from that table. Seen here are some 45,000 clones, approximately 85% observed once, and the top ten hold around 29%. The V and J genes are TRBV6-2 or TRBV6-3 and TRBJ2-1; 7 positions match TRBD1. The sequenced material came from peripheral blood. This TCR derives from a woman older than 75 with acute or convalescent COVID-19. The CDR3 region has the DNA TGTGCCAGCAGCCAAGACAGGGTTCCCTACAATGAGCAGTTCTTC. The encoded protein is CASSQDRVPYNEQFF.